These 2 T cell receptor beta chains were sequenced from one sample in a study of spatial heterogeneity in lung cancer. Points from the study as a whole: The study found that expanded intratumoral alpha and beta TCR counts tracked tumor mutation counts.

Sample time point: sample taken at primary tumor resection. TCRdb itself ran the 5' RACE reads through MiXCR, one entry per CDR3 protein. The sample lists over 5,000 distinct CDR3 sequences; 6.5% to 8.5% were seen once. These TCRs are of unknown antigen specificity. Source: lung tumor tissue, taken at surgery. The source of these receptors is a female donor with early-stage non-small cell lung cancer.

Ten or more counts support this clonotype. The CDR3 nucleotides are TGTGCCAGCAGCCTAGACCTTAACACTGAAGCTTTCTTT. It encodes CASSLDLNTEAFF. The rearrangement joins TRBV5-6 to TRBJ1-1; D gene unclear. The CDR3 is made up of 13 amino acids. With 4 bases removed from V and 2 bases from J, the gap between germline ends came to 9 bases. CDR1 and CDR2 from the germline V gene are SGHDT and YYEEEE. The full variable domain, in which reference TRBV5-6 and TRBJ1-1 provide the parts outside the CDR3, is DAGVTQSPTHLIKTRGQQVTLRCSPKSGHDTVSWYQQALGQGPQFIFQYYEEEERQRGNFPDRFSGHQFPNYSSELNVNALLLGDSALYLCASSLDLNTEAFFGQGTRLTVV.

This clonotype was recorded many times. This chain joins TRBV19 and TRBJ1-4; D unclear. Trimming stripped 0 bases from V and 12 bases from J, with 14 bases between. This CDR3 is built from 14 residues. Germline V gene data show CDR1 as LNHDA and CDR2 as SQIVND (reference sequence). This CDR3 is CASSIDGPSSELFF. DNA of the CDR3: TGTGCCAGTAGTATAGATGGGCCGTCTTCGGAACTGTTTTTT.